This T cell receptor beta chain was sequenced in a study of Ad26.COV2.S vaccination and SARS-CoV-2 variants. Study outcomes and limitations: The TCR breadth and depth analyses may have understated or missed part of the total T cell responses. Vaccinees displayed broader spike-specific TCR repertoires than placebo recipients.

TCRdb's table, derived via immunoSEQ multiplex PCR, lists solely in-frame clones and lacks some. Found here are a few hundred thousand clones, approximately 92% of them singletons; the top ten hold more than 9%. The treatment was: about 20 received Ad26.COV2.S at low or high dose, single or two shots; five or six received placebo; per-sample allocation not given. Samples analyzed were those drawn on day 63 after the first vaccine or placebo injection. This clone was recorded a few times. Its antigen remains unknown. The CDR3 covers 16 residues. Germline CDR1 reads LNHNV; CDR2 reads YYDKDF (reference sequence). Trimming took off 0 bases at V and 0 bases at J, with 9 bases between the two ends.

The chain combines TRBV15 with TRBJ1-5, with D perhaps matching TRBD1 (5 bases). The origin of this receptor is a person aged 18-65 years who received the Ad26.COV2.S COVID-19 vaccine or a placebo. The specimen was peripheral blood, collected in a trial of Ad26.COV2.S vaccine versus placebo. The CDR3 coding sequence is TGTGCCACCAGCAGAGATCAGGGCAGTAGCAATCAGCCCCAGCATTTT. This codes for CATSRDQGSSNQPQHF.